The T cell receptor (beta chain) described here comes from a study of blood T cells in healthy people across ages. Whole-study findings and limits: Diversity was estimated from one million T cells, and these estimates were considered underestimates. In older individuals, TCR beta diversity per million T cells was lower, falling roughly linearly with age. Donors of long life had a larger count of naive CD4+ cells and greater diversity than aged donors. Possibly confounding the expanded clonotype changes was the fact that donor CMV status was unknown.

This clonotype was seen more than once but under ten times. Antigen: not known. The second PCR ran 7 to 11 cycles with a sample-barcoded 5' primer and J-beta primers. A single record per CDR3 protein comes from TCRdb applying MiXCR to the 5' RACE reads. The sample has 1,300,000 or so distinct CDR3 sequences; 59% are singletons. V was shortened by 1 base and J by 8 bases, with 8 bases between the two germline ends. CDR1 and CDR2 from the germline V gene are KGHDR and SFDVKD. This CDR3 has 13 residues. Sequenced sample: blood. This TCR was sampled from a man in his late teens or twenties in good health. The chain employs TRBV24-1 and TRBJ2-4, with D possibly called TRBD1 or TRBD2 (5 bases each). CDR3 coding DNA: TGTGCCACCAGTGATTTCGTGGGGGACATTCAGTACTTC. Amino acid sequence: CATSDFVGDIQYF.